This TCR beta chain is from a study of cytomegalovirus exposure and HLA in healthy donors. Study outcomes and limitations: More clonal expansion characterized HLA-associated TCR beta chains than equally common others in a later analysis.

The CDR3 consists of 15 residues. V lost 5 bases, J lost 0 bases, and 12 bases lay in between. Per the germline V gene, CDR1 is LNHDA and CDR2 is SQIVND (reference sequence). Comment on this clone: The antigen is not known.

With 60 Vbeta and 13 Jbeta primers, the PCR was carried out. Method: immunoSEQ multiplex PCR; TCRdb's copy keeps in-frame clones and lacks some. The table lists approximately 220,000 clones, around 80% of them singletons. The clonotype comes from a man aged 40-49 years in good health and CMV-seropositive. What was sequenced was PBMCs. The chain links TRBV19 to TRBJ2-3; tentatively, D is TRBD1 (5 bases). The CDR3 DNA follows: TGTGCCAGTAGTGGCGCAGGGTCTAGCACAGATACGCAGTATTTT. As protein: CASSGAGSSTDTQYF.